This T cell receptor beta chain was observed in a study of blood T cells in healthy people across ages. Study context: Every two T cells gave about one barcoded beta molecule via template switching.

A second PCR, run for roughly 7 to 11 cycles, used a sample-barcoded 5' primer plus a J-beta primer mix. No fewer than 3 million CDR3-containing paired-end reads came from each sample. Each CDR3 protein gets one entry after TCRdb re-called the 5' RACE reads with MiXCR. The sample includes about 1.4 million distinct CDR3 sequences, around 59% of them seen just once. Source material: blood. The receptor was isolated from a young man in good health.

The CDR3 DNA reads as TGCGCCAGCAGCCACGGGGATCCTTCCTACAATGAGCAGTTCTTC. This encodes CASSHGDPSYNEQFF. The chain joins TRBV4-1 to TRBJ2-1; TRBD2 might be the D (5 bases). The CDR3 covers 15 residues. CDR1 and CDR2 from the germline V gene are MGHRA and YSYEKL. Trimming took off 3 bases at V and 1 base at J, with 10 bases between the two ends.